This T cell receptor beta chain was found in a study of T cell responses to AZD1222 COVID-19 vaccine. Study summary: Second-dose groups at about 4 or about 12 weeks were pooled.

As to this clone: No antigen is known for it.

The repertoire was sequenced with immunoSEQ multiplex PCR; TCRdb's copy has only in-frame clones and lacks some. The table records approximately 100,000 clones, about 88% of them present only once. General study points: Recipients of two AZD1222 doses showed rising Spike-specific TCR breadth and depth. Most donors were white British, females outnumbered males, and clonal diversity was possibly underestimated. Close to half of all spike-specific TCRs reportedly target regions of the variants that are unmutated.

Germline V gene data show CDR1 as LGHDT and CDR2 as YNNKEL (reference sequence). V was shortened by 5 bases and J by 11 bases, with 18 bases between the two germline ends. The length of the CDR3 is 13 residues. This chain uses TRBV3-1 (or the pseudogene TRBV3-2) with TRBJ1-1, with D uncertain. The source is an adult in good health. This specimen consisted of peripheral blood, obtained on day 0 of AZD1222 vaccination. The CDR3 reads CASSVSLLALAFF. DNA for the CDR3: TGTGCCAGCAGCGTATCCCTTTTAGCGCTGGCTTTCTTT.